This T cell receptor beta chain came from a study of blood T cells in healthy people across ages (dated by TCRdb to between 2015 and 2017). Background for the entire study: Template switching captured roughly one uniquely barcoded TCR beta cDNA molecule per two T cells in model experiments. To track age-related changes in TCR beta repertoire diversity, the study relied on deep sequencing normalized with unique cDNA molecular identifiers. Donors were grouped into four age groups: young (average roughly 15 years), middle-aged (approximately 41), aged (roughly 62) and long-lived (82). Using the same blood draw, the study looked at two additional independent replicas of 1 million unique cDNA reads for two donors, one aged 18 to 29 and the other aged 80 or older.

Donors were under 40 systemically healthy Caucasian individuals from Russia aged roughly 6 to 100 years. Each donor gave 9.5 to 10 milliliters of peripheral blood, drawn into EDTA-treated Vacutainer tubes. PBMCs were isolated by Ficoll-Paque density-gradient centrifugation, with at least 6 million obtained per sample. Total RNA, at least 5 micrograms per sample, was extracted from PBMCs with Trizol reagent. The percentages of naive CD45RAhigh/CD27high T cells were determined by flow cytometry on a PBMC aliquot from every donor. Many counts were recorded for this clonotype. Its target antigen remains unknown. Within one base of it there is no much larger clone, and no base qualities were kept. The CDR3 sequence holds 16 residues, the cysteine and phenylalanine included. Left in the record is the CDR3 DNA by itself, 48 bases read in frame from the first base. The germline V gene (reference sequence) provides CDR1 SEHNR and CDR2 FQNEAQ. The germline V and J ends show losses of 3 bases and 0 bases respectively, and no gene match explains 4 bases of the junction.

What the work shows at the level of the full study, not this receptor alone: Compared with the aged group, the long-lived group had more naive CD4+ T cells, fewer expanded clones and increased TCR diversity, a pattern suggesting age selection. Because the CMV infection status of the donors was unknown, age-related changes in expanded clonotypes may potentially have been confounded. A strong correlation was found between observed TCR beta diversity and the percentage of naive T cells measured by flow cytometry. Estimates of total diversity based on one million sequenced T cells were considered lower bounds and underestimates. Observed TCR beta diversity per million T cells fell roughly linearly with age, and a significant reduction was already apparent by age around 39. Since profiling was done on bulk unsorted PBMCs, naive and antigen-experienced compartments could not be conclusively compared.

Library method: 5' RACE. The sequencer was an Illumina HiSeq 2500. A second PCR of roughly 7 to 11 cycles was performed with a sample-barcoded 5' primer and a J-beta primer mix. Each TCR beta cDNA molecule received a unique molecular identifier from a template-switch 5' adaptor carrying 12 random nucleotides. Each sample yielded at least 2.5 million CDR3-containing paired-end reads. All of the RNA was converted into first-strand cDNA using the Mint cDNA synthesis kit, with a TRBC-specific oligonucleotide serving as the primer. All cDNA was treated with uracil-DNA glycosylase and then went through a first 18-cycle PCR with the universal primers M1SS and BC2_uni_R. As for the authors' bioinformatics: Each sample was normalized by randomly selecting 1 million high-quality reads, each carrying a distinct molecular identifier. Reads with shared molecular identifiers were discarded instead of being binned into consensus sequences. MiTCR, with a Q25 quality threshold and the strictest error-elimination algorithm, was used for CDR3 identification, clonotype clustering and error correction. A nonparametric unseen species model using Euler transformation provided a lower-bound estimate of total TCR beta diversity. The raw public data were reprocessed by TCRdb itself: fastp quality trimming at Q25, MiXCR clonotype calling, in-frame beta chains only. Each entry merges the rows of one CDR3 protein and shows their most common DNA and genes. TCRdb, not the authors, supplied the V and J calls. The sample table contains around 1,000,000 distinct CDR3 sequences; only one count was recorded for around 27% of them. Approximately 0.71% of the sample is in the top ten clones.

The same data also went into a second study, on T cells of mothers and their children. As the second paper documents: Nine systemically healthy Caucasian individuals, comprising three mothers and their six children, were included as donors. cDNA synthesis used all of the extracted RNA, with 1.5 ug of RNA in each 15 ul reaction. Sample barcodes and 2-4 random nucleotides were added via the M1S primer in the second PCR. Each mother yielded over 8.5 million TCR beta CDR3 reads and each child roughly 3 million reads. Thymic selection shapes the output of TCR recombination in a similar way in related and unrelated pairs, and inherited differences have a minor effect. Normalized repertoire overlap was always slightly but never significantly higher in related than unrelated mother-child pairs. No persistent microchimeric T cell clones were found, with a detection sensitivity of approximately 94 clones per million clonotypes. Deep NGS was used in the study to compare the TCR beta repertoires of mothers and children and to look for features that separate related mother-child pairs from unrelated individuals. Mothers averaged roughly 40 +/- 4 years of age and children averaged around 10 +/- 4 years. After adapter ligation with NEBNext reagents, the libraries were sequenced on Illumina HiSeq 2000 with 100+100 nt paired-end reads. To avoid cross-contamination, the mother libraries and the child libraries were prepared a month apart and sequenced in separate runs. For each donor, between roughly 500,000 and 2,200,000 distinct TCR beta clonotypes were identified. Naive TCR beta clonotypes were estimated from low-frequency clonotypes matched to each donor's FACS-determined naive share, without sorting.

Sequencing input: blood. The sequence is built from TRBV7-9 and TRBJ2-7; 11 junctional bases match TRBD2. This TCR was sampled from a girl under 10 years old in good health. The CDR3 reads CASSFLTSGSSYEQYF. The nucleotide sequence reads as follows: TGTGCCAGCAGCTTTCTAACTAGCGGGAGCTCCTACGAGCAGTACTTC.